The 10 T cell receptor beta chains reported below all come from one sample, sequenced in a study of post-analysis software for immune sequencing data. These receptors' targets are unknown. Study conclusions and caveats: Roughly five TRBV segments, including TRBV5-6, TRBV5-1 and TRBV20-1, were more frequent in patients than controls.

Unique molecular identifiers were present in the TCR beta cDNA libraries. From the PCR reads, TCRdb called clonotypes with MiXCR, one entry per CDR3 protein. Among hundreds of thousands of distinct CDR3 sequences listed, roughly 29% were seen once. Input material: blood. All receptors come from a girl under 18 with multiple sclerosis.

This chain links TRBV6-2 or TRBV6-3 with TRBJ2-7; D not resolved. CDR1 is MNHEY and CDR2 is SVGEGT in the germline V gene. The CDR3 loop spans 11 amino acids. The V and J ends lost 6 bases and 7 bases respectively, with 10 bases between them. The CDR3 nucleotides are TGTGCCAGCAGCCAGCCGAGGGAGCAGTACTTC. Residues: CASSQPREQYF.

The table lists this clonotype with a few counts. The chain is built from TRBV6-2 or TRBV6-3 and TRBJ2-7, with 7 positions matching TRBD1. This CDR3 is built from 16 residues. V trimming: 6 bases; J trimming: 7 bases; junction bases outside the gene matches: 18. Per germline, CDR1 MNHEY and CDR2 SVGEGT. Here the CDR3 reads CASSQTRDRIYREQYF. CDR3 bases: TGTGCCAGCAGCCAAACCCGGGACAGAATTTATCGGGAGCAGTACTTC.

This clonotype was detected a few times. This sequence joins TRBV9 and TRBJ2-1, with TRBD2 identical over 8 bases. The V and J ends lost 0 bases and 8 bases, in that order; junction bases with no gene match: 13. CDR1 and CDR2 from the germline V gene are SGDLS and YYNGEE. CDR3 length equals 17 residues. CDR3 protein: CASSVDIGAGVIHEQFF. As DNA, the CDR3 is TGTGCCAGCAGCGTAGATATAGGAGCGGGAGTGATCCATGAGCAGTTCTTC.

The V call is TRBV7-2, the J call TRBJ2-3, with 8 bases lining up with TRBD2. V shed 5 bases, J shed 3 bases, and the junction held 10 bases outside the gene matches. This CDR3 comprises 16 residues. The V gene's germline CDR1 is SGHTA and CDR2 FQGNSA. The CDR3 is CASSPLAGFGTDTQYF. Here the CDR3 DNA reads TGTGCCAGCAGCCCCTTAGCGGGATTCGGGACAGATACGCAGTATTTT.

This clonotype was found a few times. The J gene is TRBJ2-7, the V gene TRBV5-1, with D possibly matching TRBD2 (6 bases). CDR3 length: 14 amino acids. The V gene lost 2 bases and the J gene lost 2 bases, with 11 bases spanning the gap. Germline CDR1 reads SGHRS; CDR2 reads YFSETQ. The CDR3 DNA reads as TGCGCCAGCAGCTTTATAGGAGGGCCCTACGAGCAGTACTTC. Translated: CASSFIGGPYEQYF.

V and J are TRBV7-2 and TRBJ2-1; no definite D call. Germline V gene lookup returns CDR1 SGHTA and CDR2 FQGNSA. Trimming took 8 bases from V and 6 from J, leaving 11 bases between them. The length of the CDR3 is 12 residues. This CDR3 reads CASSKPFNEQFF. The DNA for the CDR3 is TGTGCCAGCTCCAAACCTTTCAATGAGCAGTTCTTC.

This clonotype showed up many times. The rearrangement uses TRBV4-3 and TRBJ1-2; the D is unclear. V was cut by 0 bases and J by 7 bases, with 12 bases left in between. This CDR3 has 14 amino acids. The germline V gene has CDR1 LGHNA and CDR2 YSLEER. In nucleotides, the CDR3 is TGCGCCAGCAGCCAAGATAGGACCCGCGGTGGCTACACCTTC. Translated, it gives CASSQDRTRGGYTF.

This clonotype was observed many times. The chain links TRBV6-1 to TRBJ2-7, with 8 bases lining up with TRBD1. The CDR3 is 16 amino acids. Germline V gene lookup returns CDR1 MNHNS and CDR2 SASEGT. J was trimmed by 0 bases and V by 2 bases; bases with no gene match: 6. The DNA of the CDR3 is TGTGCCAGCAGTGAATTGTGGACAGGGAGCTCCTACGAGCAGTACTTC. It encodes CASSELWTGSSYEQYF.

This clonotype was seen only a few times. The V and J genes are TRBV7-8 and TRBJ2-1, with a weak D call TRBD1 (7 bases). Trimming left V 5 bases short and J 5 bases short, with 16 bases between. Germline V gene data show CDR1 as SGHVS and CDR2 as FQNEAQ. The length of the CDR3 is 15 residues. CDR3: CASSPAGQKHNEQFF. CDR3 in DNA: TGTGCCAGCAGCCCCGCGGGACAGAAACACAATGAGCAGTTCTTC.

The chain employs TRBV9 and TRBJ2-2, with 7 positions matching TRBD1. The CDR3 covers 15 residues. The trim removed 4 bases at V and 5 bases at J, leaving 8 bases unmatched. Germline-derived CDR1 and CDR2 are SGDLS and YYNGEE. Here the CDR3 reads CASSPRQGGTGELFF. CDR3 nucleotide sequence: TGTGCCAGCAGCCCTCGACAGGGCGGGACCGGGGAGCTGTTTTTT.